This TCR beta chain derives from a study of human versus mouse CDR3 diversity and MHC coevolution. The V and J ends lost 0 bases and 1 base respectively, with 6 bases between them. The CDR3 covers 14 residues. Looked up from germline, CDR1 is SGHRS and CDR2 is YFSETQ. Produced via immunoSEQ multiplex PCR; TCRdb's table is partial and in-frame only. The data contain more than 55,000 clones, roughly 94% of them seen just once; the ten biggest clones take up about 19%. This sequence originates from a person between 55 and 69 years old in good health. The sequencing sample was made of naive CD4+ T cells from blood. Subset indicated: CD45RO-negative CD62L-positive naive CD4 T cells. The chain has TRBV5-1 and TRBJ2-3, with D hard to call. This chain's CDR3 is CASSLDSRTDTQYF. The CDR3 bases are TGCGCCAGCAGCTTGGACAGTCGCACAGATACGCAGTATTTT.